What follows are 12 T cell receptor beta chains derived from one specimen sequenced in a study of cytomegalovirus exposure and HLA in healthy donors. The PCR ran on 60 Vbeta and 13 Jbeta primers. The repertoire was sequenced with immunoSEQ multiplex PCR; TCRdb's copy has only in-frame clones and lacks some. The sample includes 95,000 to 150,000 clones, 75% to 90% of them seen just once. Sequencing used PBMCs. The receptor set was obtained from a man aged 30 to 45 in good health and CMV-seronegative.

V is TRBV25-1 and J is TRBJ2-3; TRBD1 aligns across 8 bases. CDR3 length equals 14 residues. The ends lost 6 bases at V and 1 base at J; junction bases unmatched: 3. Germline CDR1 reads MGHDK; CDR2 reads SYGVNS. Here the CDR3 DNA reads TGTGCCAGCAGGGTGACAGGGGGCACAGATACGCAGTATTTT. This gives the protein CASRVTGGTDTQYF.

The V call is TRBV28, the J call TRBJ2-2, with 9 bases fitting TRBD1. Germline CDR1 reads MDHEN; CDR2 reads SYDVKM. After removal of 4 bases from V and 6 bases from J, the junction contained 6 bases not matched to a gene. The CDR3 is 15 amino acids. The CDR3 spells CASSSGTGWAGELFF. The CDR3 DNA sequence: TGTGCCAGCAGTTCCGGGACAGGGTGGGCCGGGGAGCTGTTTTTT.

Written as DNA, the CDR3 is TGTGCCAGCAGCTGGGACTCCCTGGGGGGCATTCAGTACTTC. Protein: CASSWDSLGGIQYF. The J gene is TRBJ2-4, the V gene TRBV7-9, with D maybe TRBD2 (6 bases). Trimming cost V 4 bases and J 9 bases, with 16 bases left between them. The germline gives CDR1 SEHNR, CDR2 FQNEAQ (reference sequence). CDR3 length equals 14 residues.

CDR3: CASRSGGADTQYF. As DNA, the CDR3 is TGTGCCAGCAGGAGCGGGGGCGCAGATACGCAGTATTTT. The chain joins TRBV28 to TRBJ2-3; 8 bases are a match to TRBD2. The CDR3 spans 13 residues. Germline-derived CDR1 and CDR2 are MDHEN and SYDVKM. Trimming removed 6 bases from V and 4 bases from J; junction bases left unmatched: 3.

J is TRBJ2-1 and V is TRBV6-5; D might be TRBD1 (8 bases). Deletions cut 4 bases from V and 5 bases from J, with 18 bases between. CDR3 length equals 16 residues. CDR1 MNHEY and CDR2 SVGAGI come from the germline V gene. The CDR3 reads CASSFHTGGANNEQFF. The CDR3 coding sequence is TGTGCCAGCAGTTTTCATACAGGGGGGGCCAACAATGAGCAGTTCTTC.

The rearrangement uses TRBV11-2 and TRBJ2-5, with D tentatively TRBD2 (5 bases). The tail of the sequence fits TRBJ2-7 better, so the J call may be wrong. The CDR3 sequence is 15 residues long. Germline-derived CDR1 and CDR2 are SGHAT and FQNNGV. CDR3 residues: CASSFGRERTYEQYF. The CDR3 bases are TGTGCCAGCAGCTTTGGTAGGGAGAGGACCTACGAGCAGTACTTC.

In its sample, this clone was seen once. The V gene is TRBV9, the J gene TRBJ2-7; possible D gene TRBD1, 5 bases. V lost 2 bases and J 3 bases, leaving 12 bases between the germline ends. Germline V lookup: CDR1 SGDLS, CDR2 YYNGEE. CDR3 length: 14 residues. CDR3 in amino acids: CASSVYFDSYEQYF. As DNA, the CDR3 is TGTGCCAGCAGCGTCTATTTCGACAGCTACGAGCAGTACTTC.

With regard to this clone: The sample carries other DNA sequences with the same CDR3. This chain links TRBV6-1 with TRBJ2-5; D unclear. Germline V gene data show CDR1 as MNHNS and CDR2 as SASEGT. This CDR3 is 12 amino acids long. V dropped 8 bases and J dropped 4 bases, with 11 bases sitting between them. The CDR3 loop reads CASAAYLETQYF. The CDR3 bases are TGTGCCAGCGCTGCCTACCTAGAGACCCAGTACTTC.

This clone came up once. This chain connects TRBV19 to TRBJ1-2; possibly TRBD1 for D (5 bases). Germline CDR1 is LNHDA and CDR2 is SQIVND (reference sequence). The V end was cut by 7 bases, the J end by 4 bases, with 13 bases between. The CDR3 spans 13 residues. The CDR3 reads CASTTQGGYGYTF. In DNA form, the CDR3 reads TGTGCCAGTACCACCCAGGGAGGCTATGGCTACACCTTC.

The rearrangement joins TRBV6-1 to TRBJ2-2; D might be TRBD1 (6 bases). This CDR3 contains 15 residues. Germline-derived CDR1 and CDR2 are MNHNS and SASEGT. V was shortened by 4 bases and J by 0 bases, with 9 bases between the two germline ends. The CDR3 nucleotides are TGTGCCAGCAGTGGGACAGCGTCGAACACCGGGGAGCTGTTTTTT. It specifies CASSGTASNTGELFF.

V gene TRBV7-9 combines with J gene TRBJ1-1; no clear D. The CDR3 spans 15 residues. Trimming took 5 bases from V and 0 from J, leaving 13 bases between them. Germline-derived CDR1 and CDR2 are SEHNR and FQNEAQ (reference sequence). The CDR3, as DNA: TGTGCCAGCAGCCCCCAGGTTGGGTTGAACACTGAAGCTTTCTTT. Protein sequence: CASSPQVGLNTEAFF.

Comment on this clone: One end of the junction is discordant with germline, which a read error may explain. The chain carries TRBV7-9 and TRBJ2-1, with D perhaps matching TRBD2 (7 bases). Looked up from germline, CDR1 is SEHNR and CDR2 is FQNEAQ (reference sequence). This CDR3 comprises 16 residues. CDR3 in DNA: TGTTCCAGCAGCTTTGGGGGCGGGGGAGATTACAATGAGCAGTTCTTC. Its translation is CSSSFGGGGDYNEQFF.